The entry below describes one TCR beta chain. Its target is unknown. PCR primers comprised 60 Vbeta and 13 Jbeta primers. Measured with immunoSEQ multiplex PCR; TCRdb has only the in-frame clones, and not every one. The profile covers about 65,000 clones, with about 78% appearing a single time and 2.5% to 3.5% taken by the ten largest. V lost 2 bases, J lost 0 bases, and 8 bases stayed unmatched. CDR3 length: 17 amino acids. CDR1 and CDR2 from the germline V gene are MDHEN and SYDVKM. The sample comes from a study of cytomegalovirus exposure and HLA in healthy donors. Study-wide points: HLA alleles were associated with 17,000 or so TCR beta sequences in a later analysis at 0.05 false discovery rate. Later analysis indicated greater clonal expansion among HLA-associated TCR beta chains than among equally common other chains. On later analysis, the bulk of CMV-associated TCR beta chains appeared to be HLA-restricted. Reports indicate that TCR beta sequences accurately predicted the HLA-A and HLA-B alleles of most subjects.

This chain links TRBV28 with TRBJ1-2; 8 bases align to TRBD1. The TCR originated in a girl aged 5-17 years in good health and CMV-seropositive. Sequenced: PBMCs. Here the CDR3 DNA reads TGTGCCAGCAGTTTACCTGCCAGGGGGCAATCTAACTATGGCTACACCTTC. Its protein is CASSLPARGQSNYGYTF.